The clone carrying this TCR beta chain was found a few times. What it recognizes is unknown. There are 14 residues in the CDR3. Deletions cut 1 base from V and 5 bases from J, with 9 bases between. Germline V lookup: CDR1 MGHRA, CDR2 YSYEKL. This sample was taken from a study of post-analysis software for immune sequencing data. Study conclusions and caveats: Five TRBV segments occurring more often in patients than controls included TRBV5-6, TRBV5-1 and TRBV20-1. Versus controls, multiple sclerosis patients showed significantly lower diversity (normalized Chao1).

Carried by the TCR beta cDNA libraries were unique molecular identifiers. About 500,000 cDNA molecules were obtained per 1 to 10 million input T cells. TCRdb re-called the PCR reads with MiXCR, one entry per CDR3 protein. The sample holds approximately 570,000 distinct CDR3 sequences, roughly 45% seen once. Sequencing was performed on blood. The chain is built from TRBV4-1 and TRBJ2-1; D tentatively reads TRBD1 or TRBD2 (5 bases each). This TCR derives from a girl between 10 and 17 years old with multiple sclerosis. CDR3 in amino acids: CASSQVGENNEQFF. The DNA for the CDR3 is TGCGCCAGCAGCCAAGTGGGGGAGAACAATGAGCAGTTCTTC.